This T cell receptor (beta chain) comes out of a study of a mutant IDH1 vaccine in newly diagnosed glioma (dated by TCRdb to the early 2020s). General notes on the study: In the chemotherapy-containing groups, vaccination started alongside temozolomide cycles, whereas in patients who had radiotherapy alone it started 4-6 weeks after radiotherapy. Of the approximately 33 patients who were treated, 62.5% were male and about 40% were female, and the mean age was around 40 years. Prior to enrollment, standard therapy consisting of radiotherapy alone, temozolomide alone, or radiochemotherapy with temozolomide had been administered to patients, with the combination being received by most patients. The week-35 safety follow-up was designated visit V12, and the week-47 end of study was designated visit V13. Six visits were used for peripheral blood collection: V03 (baseline), V05, V07, V10, V12 and V13. Longitudinal TCRB deep sequencing was done for 25 to 30 treated patients, wherever samples were available for exploratory analyses.

The CDR3 spans 14 residues, from the cysteine through the phenylalanine. The sequence is cut down to CDR3 DNA, 42 bases in frame from base 1. Clipping removes 7 bases from V and 7 bases from J, with 6 as the unmatched junction base count. Per the germline V gene (reference sequence), GTSNPN is the CDR1 and SVGIG is the CDR2. Library preparation was by the immunoSEQ multiplex PCR assay. Rearranged TCR beta chain sequences were amplified with the hsTCRB Kit following the manufacturer's protocol. TCRB libraries were sequenced on an Illumina MiSeq. The published analysis was carried out like this. The kit vendor's proprietary platform handled demultiplexing, trimming and gene mapping. Not all clones reach the TCRdb copy of this immuneACCESS table, which keeps in-frame sequences only. Checked studies attribute under half of the gap to unresolved V genes and leave the rest unexplained. That table furnishes V, J and clone size, whereas the DNA furnished D and trimming. The sample table holds roughly 68,000 clones, of which about 74% were seen once. The top ten clonotypes cover 4.5% to 5% of the sample.

This clone was counted a few times. The antigen this receptor binds is unknown. No much larger clonotype is one base removed from it; base qualities were not supplied. The time point label, read with the paper, signifies: week 35, safety follow-up. Each vaccine dose was 300 ug of a 20-mer mutant IDH1 peptide in Montanide, given subcutaneously with topical imiquimod. Across visits V03 through V10, patients got a total of eight vaccinations, given in weeks 1, 3, 5, 7, 11, 15, 19 and 23. The donors had newly diagnosed IDH1-mutant astrocytomas of WHO grade 3 or 4 that showed loss of nuclear ATRX. The samples were drawn from NOA16, a multicentre, single-arm, open-label phase I trial in Germany that tested a mutant IDH1 peptide vaccine in humans for the first time. Genomic DNA for TCRB sequencing was isolated from EDTA blood with the DNeasy Blood and Tissue Kit. Results the study describes overall, beyond this receptor: Immune responses induced by the vaccine were seen in roughly 92% of patients across multiple MHC alleles. PBMC samples for TCRB deep sequencing were selected based on availability. The authors noted that analyses of patient blood samples could not be reproduced because of sample limitations. Pseudoprogression seemed to be unrelated to changes in the top peripheral T cell clonotypes found by TCRB sequencing.

The chain is assembled from TRBV30 and TRBJ2-2; 13 central nucleotides agree with TRBD2. This TCR came from a man aged 50-59 years with glioma. The sequences come from PBMCs, collected from a glioma patient whose treatment included an IDH1 peptide vaccine. The nucleotide sequence reads TGTGCCTCTCCCCGGACTAGCGGGGGCGGGGAGCTGTTTTTT. Translated, it reads CASPRTSGGGELFF.